One sample yielded the 12 T cell receptor beta chains listed below, sequenced in a study of blood T cell repertoires in COVID-19. The protocol was immunoSEQ multiplex PCR, while the TCRdb copy is restricted to in-frame clones and leaves out a portion. The sample contains about 370,000 clones, around 90% of which appear only once. Sequencing was done on a sample of peripheral blood. The origin of the receptors is a woman aged 25 to 39 with COVID-19, enrolled during active disease.

This sequence joins TRBV11-2 and TRBJ2-1; possibly TRBD2 for D (6 bases). CDR1 is SGHAT and CDR2 is FQNNGV in the germline V gene. The CDR3 loop spans 15 amino acids. Between the trimmed V and J ends, which lost 1 base and 1 base, there was a span of 8 bases. CDR3 sequence (DNA): TGTGCCAGCAGCTTAGGCAGCGGGTCCTACAATGAGCAGTTCTTC. Protein product: CASSLGSGSYNEQFF.

V gene TRBV7-9 combines with J gene TRBJ2-5; 8 nucleotides match TRBD1. Germline V lookup: CDR1 SEHNR, CDR2 FQNEAQ (reference sequence). The junction had 10 bases not matched to a gene; V was cut back by 4 bases and J by 3 bases. The CDR3 length is 16 residues. The CDR3 here is CASSSTPDREKETQYF. CDR3 coding DNA: TGTGCCAGCAGCTCCACCCCGGACAGGGAGAAAGAGACCCAGTACTTC.

The sample holds a few counts of this clone. The chain links TRBV4-1 to TRBJ1-5; D might be TRBD1 (5 bases). CDR1 and CDR2 (germline): MGHRA, YSYEKL. Trimming left V 1 base short and J 4 bases short, with 8 bases between. This CDR3 has 14 amino acids. This chain's CDR3 is CASSQGTQNQPQHF. For the CDR3, the DNA is TGCGCCAGCAGCCAAGGGACACAAAATCAGCCCCAGCATTTT.

The CDR3 loop reads CASSQDRGAEPLNTEAFF. CDR3 nucleotides: TGCGCCAGCAGCCAAGATCGGGGGGCCGAACCCTTGAACACTGAAGCTTTCTTT. The J gene is TRBJ1-1, the V gene TRBV4-1; D might be TRBD1 (6 bases). Trimming removed 0 bases at V and 0 bases at J, with 17 bases between. The germline V gene encodes CDR1 MGHRA and CDR2 YSYEKL. This CDR3 is 18 amino acids long.

The chain has TRBV5-8 and TRBJ2-1, with 10 bases identical to TRBD2. From germline, CDR1 is SGHTS and CDR2 YDEGEE. CDR3 length equals 14 residues. Trimming cost V 2 bases and J 10 bases; bases outside gene matches: 6. The CDR3 sequence: CASSFLAGVGEQFF. DNA of the CDR3: TGTGCCAGCAGCTTCCTAGCGGGAGTCGGGGAGCAGTTCTTC.

This rearrangement joins TRBV9 to TRBJ1-5; a possible D gene is TRBD1 (5 bases). The CDR3 has 14 amino acids. Germline V gene data show CDR1 as SGDLS and CDR2 as YYNGEE. Trimming stripped 3 bases from V and 5 bases from J, with 12 bases between. This CDR3 is CASSADSSYQPQHF. CDR3 coding DNA: TGTGCCAGCAGCGCCGACAGCTCATATCAGCCCCAGCATTTT.

V and J are TRBV28 and TRBJ1-4, with D unresolved. The CDR3 sequence is 16 residues long. V lost 3 bases and J 1 base, leaving 12 bases between the germline ends. Germline lookup yields CDR1 MDHEN and CDR2 SYDVKM. The CDR3 protein is CASSLVQDITNEKLFF. CDR3 DNA sequence: TGTGCCAGCAGTTTGGTGCAGGATATAACTAATGAAAAACTGTTTTTT. Together with reference TRBV28 and TRBJ1-4, the CDR3 gives the full variable domain: DVKVTQSSRYLVKRTGEKVFLECVQDMDHENMFWYRQDPGLGLRLIYFSYDVKMKEKGDIPEGYSVSREKKERFSLILESASTNQTSMYLCASSLVQDITNEKLFFGSGTQLSVL.

The chain couples TRBV3-1 (or the pseudogene TRBV3-2) to TRBJ1-5; D is unresolved. Germline CDR1 is LGHDT and CDR2 is YNNKEL (reference sequence). With 4 bases removed from V and 4 bases from J, the gap between germline ends came to 8 bases. The CDR3 has 13 residues. CDR3 nucleotides: TGTGCCAGCAGCCCCTCAGGAAATCAGCCCCAGCATTTT. It specifies CASSPSGNQPQHF.

DNA of the CDR3: TGTGCCAGCAGCCAAGTAACAGCACATAATTCACCCCTCCACTTT. It yields the protein CASSQVTAHNSPLHF. The chain couples TRBV3-1 (or the pseudogene TRBV3-2) to TRBJ1-6; no clear D gene. The CDR3 sequence is 15 residues long. The germline V gene has CDR1 LGHDT and CDR2 YNNKEL (reference sequence). Trimming left V 1 base short and J 5 bases short, with 9 bases between.

The chain recombines TRBV6-6 with TRBJ1-6; D gene unclear. With 6 bases removed from V and 5 bases from J, the gap between germline ends came to 5 bases. Germline CDR1 is MNHNY and CDR2 is SVGAGI (reference sequence). The CDR3 has 12 residues. The CDR3 region has the DNA TGTGCCAGCAGGCAGGATAATTCACCCCTCCACTTT. It specifies CASRQDNSPLHF.

This rearrangement joins TRBV5-4 to TRBJ2-7; TRBD2 matches 10 bases. V was pared by 0 bases and J by 2 bases, with 2 bases of the junction left unmatched. This CDR3 has 15 amino acids. Germline V gene data show CDR1 as SGHNT and CDR2 as YYREEE (reference sequence). The CDR3 DNA follows: TGTGCCAGCAGCTTGGGTAGCGGGGGGCCCTACGAGCAGTACTTC. This sequence encodes CASSLGSGGPYEQYF.

This clone was detected only once. The chain uses TRBV5-1 and TRBJ2-1; TRBD1 matches 11 bases. Germline lookup yields CDR1 SGHRS and CDR2 YFSETQ. The CDR3 has 16 residues. V shed 3 bases and J 3 bases; nucleotides not matched to a gene: 5. For the CDR3, the DNA is TGCGCCAGCAGCTCATCCGGGACAGGGGGCTACAATGAGCAGTTCTTC. Its translation: CASSSSGTGGYNEQFF.